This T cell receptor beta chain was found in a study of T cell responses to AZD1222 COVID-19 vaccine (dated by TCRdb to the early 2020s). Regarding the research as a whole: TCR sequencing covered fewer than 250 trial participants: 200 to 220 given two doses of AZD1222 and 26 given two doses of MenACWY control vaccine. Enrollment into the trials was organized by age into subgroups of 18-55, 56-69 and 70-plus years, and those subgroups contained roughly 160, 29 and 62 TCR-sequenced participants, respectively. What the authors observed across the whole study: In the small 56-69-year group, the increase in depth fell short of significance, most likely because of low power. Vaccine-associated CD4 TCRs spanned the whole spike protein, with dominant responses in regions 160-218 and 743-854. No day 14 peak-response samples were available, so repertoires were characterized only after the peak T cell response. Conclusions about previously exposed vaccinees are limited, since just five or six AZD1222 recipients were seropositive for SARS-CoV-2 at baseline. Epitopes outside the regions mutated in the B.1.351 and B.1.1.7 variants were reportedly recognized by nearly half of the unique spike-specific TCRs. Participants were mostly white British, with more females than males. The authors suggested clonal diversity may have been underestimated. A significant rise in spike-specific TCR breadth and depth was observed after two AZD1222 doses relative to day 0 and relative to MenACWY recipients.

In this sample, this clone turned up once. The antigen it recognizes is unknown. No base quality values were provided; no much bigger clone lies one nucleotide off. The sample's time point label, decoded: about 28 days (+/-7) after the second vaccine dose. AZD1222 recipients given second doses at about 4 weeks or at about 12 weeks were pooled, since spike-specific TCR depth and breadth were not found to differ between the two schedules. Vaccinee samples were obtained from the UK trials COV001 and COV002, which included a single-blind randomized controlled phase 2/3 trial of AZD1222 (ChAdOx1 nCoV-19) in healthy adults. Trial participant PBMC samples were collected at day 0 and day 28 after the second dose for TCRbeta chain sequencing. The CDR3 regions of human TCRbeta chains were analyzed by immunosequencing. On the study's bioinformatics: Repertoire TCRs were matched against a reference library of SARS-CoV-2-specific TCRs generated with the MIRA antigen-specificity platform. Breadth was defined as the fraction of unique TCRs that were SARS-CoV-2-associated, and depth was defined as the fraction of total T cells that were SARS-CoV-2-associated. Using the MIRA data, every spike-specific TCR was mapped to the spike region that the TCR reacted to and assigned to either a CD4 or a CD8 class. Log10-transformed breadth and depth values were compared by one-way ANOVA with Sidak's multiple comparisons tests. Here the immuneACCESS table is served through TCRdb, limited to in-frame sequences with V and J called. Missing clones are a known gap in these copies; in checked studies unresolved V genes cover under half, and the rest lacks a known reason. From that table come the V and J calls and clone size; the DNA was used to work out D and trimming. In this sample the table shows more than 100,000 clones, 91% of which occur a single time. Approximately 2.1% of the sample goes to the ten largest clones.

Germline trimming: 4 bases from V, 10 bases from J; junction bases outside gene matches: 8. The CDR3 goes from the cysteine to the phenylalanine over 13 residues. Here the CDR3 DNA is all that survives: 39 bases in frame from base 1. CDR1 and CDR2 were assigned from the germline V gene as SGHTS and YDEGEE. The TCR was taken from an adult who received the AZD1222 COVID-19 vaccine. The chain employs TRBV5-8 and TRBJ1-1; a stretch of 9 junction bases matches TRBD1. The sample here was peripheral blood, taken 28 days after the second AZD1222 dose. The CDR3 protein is CASSPGQGRRAFF. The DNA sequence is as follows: TGTGCCAGCAGCCCTGGACAGGGGCGTCGAGCTTTCTTT.